This T cell receptor (beta chain) derives from a study of shared clonotypes between healthy human individuals. Using immunoSEQ multiplex PCR, the repertoire was profiled, and TCRdb retains in-frame clones only, with some absent. Of 1,400,000 or so clones listed, approximately 98.5% were seen once; the top ten hold 0.36%. Worth noting for this clone: Antigen unknown.

Study observations and caveats: There were few donors, and this limited the genetic and exposure-history diversity represented. Clonotype sharing levels among donors were expected to vary with sequencing depth. Estimated clonotype richness was generally higher in naive than memory subsets. Non-shared clonotypes displayed generation probabilities falling below those of clonotypes present in all four donors.

The CDR3 covers 14 residues. The V end was cut by 1 base, the J end by 6 bases, with 13 bases between. Germline CDR1 is SGHAT and CDR2 is FQNNGV. V usage is TRBV11-2 and J usage is TRBJ2-7; tentatively, D is TRBD2 (6 bases). The sequence derives from a young man in good health. Sequencing was performed on naive CD4+ T cells sorted from blood. Stated subset: CD45RA+ positively selected. CDR3 region: CASSLVGSLAEQYF. DNA of the CDR3: TGTGCCAGCAGCTTAGTCGGGAGTCTAGCCGAGCAGTACTTC.